A selection of T cell receptor beta chains follows, all from one sample in a study of glioma-infiltrating T cells after dendritic cell vaccination. This table comes from immunoSEQ multiplex PCR, and its TCRdb copy is limited to in-frame clones, with some not included. In the table there are 75,000 to 100,000 clones, around three quarters of which are singletons. Source: blood, taken before dendritic cell vaccination. The origin of the receptors is a human donor with glioblastoma. The CDR3 runs from the conserved cysteine through the conserved F or W. A D gene is named only where the DNA matches it firmly. The size entry is marked missing in some rows and otherwise reads once, few, many or a size class.

v_call: TRBV30
d_call: TRBD1
clone_size: -
j_call: TRBJ1-1
cdr3_aa: CAWRGQSNTEAFF
cdr3_nt: TGTGCCTGGAGGGGACAGTCGAACACTGAAGCTTTCTTT

v_call: TRBV10-1
d_call: -
clone_size: -
j_call: TRBJ2-5
cdr3_aa: CASSESQTPQAQYF
cdr3_nt: TGCGCCAGCAGTGAGTCCCAGACACCCCAGGCCCAGTACTTC

v_call: TRBV7-8
d_call: TRBD2
clone_size: -
j_call: TRBJ2-2
cdr3_aa: CASSLSTGGVGELFF
cdr3_nt: TGTGCCAGCAGCTTAAGTACGGGAGGGGTCGGGGAGCTGTTTTTT

v_call: TRBV29-1
d_call: TRBD1
clone_size: once
j_call: TRBJ2-3
cdr3_aa: CSVEKMGQGLTDTQYF
cdr3_nt: TGCAGCGTTGAAAAGATGGGACAGGGTCTAACAGATACGCAGTATTTT

v_call: TRBV5-1
d_call: -
clone_size: -
j_call: TRBJ1-2
cdr3_aa: CASSLGTRGPYGYTF
cdr3_nt: TGCGCCAGCAGCTTGGGAACGCGGGGGCCCTATGGCTACACCTTC

v_call: TRBV9
d_call: TRBD2
clone_size: -
j_call: TRBJ2-7
cdr3_aa: CASSATGLAGSEQYF
cdr3_nt: TGTGCCAGCAGCGCCACGGGGCTAGCGGGGAGCGAGCAGTACTTC

v_call: TRBV9
d_call: -
clone_size: -
j_call: TRBJ2-5
cdr3_aa: CASSVGEAQYF
cdr3_nt: TGTGCCAGCAGCGTAGGGGAGGCCCAGTACTTC

v_call: TRBV5-6
d_call: -
clone_size: -
j_call: TRBJ1-5
cdr3_aa: CASSLGARSNQPQHF
cdr3_nt: TGTGCCAGCAGCTTGGGTGCCAGATCAAATCAGCCCCAGCATTTT

v_call: TRBV2
d_call: -
clone_size: -
j_call: TRBJ1-1
cdr3_aa: CASIDTDTEAFF
cdr3_nt: TGTGCCAGCATAGACACCGACACTGAAGCTTTCTTT

v_call: TRBV28
d_call: -
clone_size: -
j_call: TRBJ1-2
cdr3_aa: CASSLPGRGYGYTF
cdr3_nt: TGTGCCAGCAGTTTACCCGGCAGGGGATATGGCTACACCTTC

v_call: TRBV6-5
d_call: -
clone_size: -
j_call: TRBJ2-7
cdr3_aa: CASGGSSYEQYF
cdr3_nt: TGTGCCAGCGGGGGGAGCTCCTACGAGCAGTACTTC

v_call: TRBV5-1
d_call: TRBD1
clone_size: -
j_call: TRBJ2-1
cdr3_aa: CASSLDRASYNEQFF
cdr3_nt: TGCGCCAGCAGCCTCGACAGGGCGTCCTACAATGAGCAGTTCTTC

v_call: TRBV5-6
d_call: -
clone_size: once
j_call: TRBJ2-1
cdr3_aa: CASSLVSGGRHNEQFF
cdr3_nt: TGTGCCAGCAGCTTGGTATCCGGGGGGCGTCATAATGAGCAGTTCTTC

v_call: TRBV28
d_call: -
clone_size: once
j_call: TRBJ2-1
cdr3_aa: CASSLPRNTKYNEQFF
cdr3_nt: TGTGCCAGCAGTTTACCCCGTAACACTAAGTACAATGAGCAGTTCTTC

v_call: TRBV10-3
d_call: TRBD1
clone_size: -
j_call: TRBJ2-2
cdr3_aa: CAITKDRGQVGELFF
cdr3_nt: TGTGCCATCACCAAGGACAGGGGGCAGGTCGGGGAGCTGTTTTTT

v_call: TRBV11-1
d_call: TRBD1
clone_size: -
j_call: TRBJ1-1
cdr3_aa: CASSSGQGWTEAFF
cdr3_nt: TGTGCCAGCAGCTCGGGACAGGGGTGGACTGAAGCTTTCTTT

v_call: TRBV7-9
d_call: TRBD2
clone_size: -
j_call: TRBJ2-1
cdr3_aa: CASSPLAAGGLYNEQFF
cdr3_nt: TGTGCCAGCAGCCCCCTGGCCGCGGGGGGGCTCTACAATGAGCAGTTCTTC

v_call: TRBV7-3
d_call: -
clone_size: -
j_call: TRBJ2-6
cdr3_aa: CASSFFGANVLTF
cdr3_nt: TGTGCCAGCAGCTTCTTTGGGGCCAACGTCCTGACTTTC

v_call: TRBV28
d_call: -
clone_size: few
j_call: TRBJ2-7
cdr3_aa: CASSALGHLSYEQYF
cdr3_nt: TGTGCCAGCAGTGCCCTGGGACATTTGTCCTACGAGCAGTACTTC

v_call: TRBV19
d_call: -
clone_size: few
j_call: TRBJ2-3
cdr3_aa: CASSRASYRTDTQYF
cdr3_nt: TGTGCCAGTAGTAGAGCCTCTTACCGCACAGATACGCAGTATTTT

v_call: TRBV29-1
d_call: TRBD1
clone_size: -
j_call: TRBJ2-3
cdr3_aa: CSVQGAQHTQYF
cdr3_nt: TGCAGCGTTCAGGGGGCGCAGCATACGCAGTATTTT

v_call: TRBV11-3
d_call: TRBD2
clone_size: few
j_call: TRBJ2-3
cdr3_aa: CASSVYSGGSTDTQYF
cdr3_nt: TGTGCCAGCAGCGTATATAGCGGGGGAAGCACAGATACGCAGTATTTT

v_call: TRBV6-5
d_call: -
clone_size: -
j_call: TRBJ2-1
cdr3_aa: CASSYEGDVRDEQFF
cdr3_nt: TGTGCCAGCAGTTACGAGGGGGACGTAAGGGATGAGCAGTTCTTC

v_call: TRBV5-1
d_call: TRBD2
clone_size: -
j_call: TRBJ2-1
cdr3_aa: CASSPVAGVDNEQFF
cdr3_nt: TGCGCCAGCAGCCCCGTAGCGGGAGTGGATAATGAGCAGTTCTTC

v_call: TRBV7-3
d_call: TRBD1
clone_size: -
j_call: TRBJ1-3
cdr3_aa: CASSLTRPKDRGQFMNVWTIYF
cdr3_nt: TGTGCCAGCAGCTTAACGCGTCCGAAGGACAGGGGGCAATTTATGAACGTTTGGACCATATATTTT

v_call: TRBV2
d_call: -
clone_size: few
j_call: TRBJ1-5
cdr3_aa: CASSEEGGVNQPQHF
cdr3_nt: TGTGCCAGCAGTGAAGAAGGGGGAGTCAATCAGCCCCAGCATTTT

v_call: TRBV4-1
d_call: TRBD1
clone_size: -
j_call: TRBJ1-2
cdr3_aa: CASRSSGRGPANYGYTF
cdr3_nt: TGCGCCAGCAGATCCAGTGGCAGGGGGCCCGCTAACTATGGCTACACCTTC

v_call: TRBV19
d_call: TRBD1
clone_size: -
j_call: TRBJ1-1
cdr3_aa: CASSPEDRVGNTEAFF
cdr3_nt: TGTGCCAGTAGTCCCGAAGACAGGGTCGGAAACACTGAAGCTTTCTTT

v_call: TRBV2
d_call: TRBD2
clone_size: few
j_call: TRBJ2-5
cdr3_aa: CASSEIGAGGQETQYF
cdr3_nt: TGTGCCAGCAGTGAAATCGGAGCGGGGGGCCAAGAGACCCAGTACTTC

v_call: TRBV7-9
d_call: TRBD2
clone_size: -
j_call: TRBJ2-1
cdr3_aa: CASSTVFRIAGYNEQFF
cdr3_nt: TGTGCCAGCAGCACCGTCTTTAGGATAGCGGGATACAATGAGCAGTTCTTC

v_call: TRBV30
d_call: -
clone_size: -
j_call: TRBJ2-7
cdr3_aa: CAWSGQGSNEQYF
cdr3_nt: TGTGCCTGGAGTGGGCAGGGGAGCAACGAGCAGTACTTC

v_call: TRBV19
d_call: TRBD1
clone_size: -
j_call: TRBJ2-1
cdr3_aa: CASSSIGRDSQQFF
cdr3_nt: TGTGCCAGTAGTTCAATAGGCAGGGACAGCCAGCAGTTCTTC

v_call: TRBV5-3
d_call: TRBD1
clone_size: -
j_call: TRBJ2-1
cdr3_aa: CARSRGQVMDEQFF
cdr3_nt: TGTGCCAGAAGCCGGGGACAGGTGATGGATGAGCAGTTCTTC

v_call: TRBV2
d_call: TRBD2
clone_size: few
j_call: TRBJ2-1
cdr3_aa: CASGTSGRRNEQFF
cdr3_nt: TGTGCCAGCGGCACTAGCGGGAGGAGGAATGAGCAGTTCTTC

v_call: TRBV5-1
d_call: TRBD1
clone_size: few
j_call: TRBJ2-1
cdr3_aa: CASSLAGTAYNEQFF
cdr3_nt: TGCGCCAGCAGCTTGGCGGGGACAGCCTACAATGAGCAGTTCTTC

v_call: TRBV5-1
d_call: -
clone_size: -
j_call: TRBJ2-2
cdr3_aa: CASRIILNTGELFF
cdr3_nt: TGCGCCAGCAGAATAATACTGAACACCGGGGAGCTGTTTTTT

v_call: TRBV5-4
d_call: -
clone_size: -
j_call: TRBJ2-5
cdr3_aa: CASSLGPGQETQYF
cdr3_nt: TGTGCCAGCAGCTTGGGGCCCGGGCAAGAGACCCAGTACTTC

v_call: TRBV5-6
d_call: TRBD2
clone_size: -
j_call: TRBJ2-7
cdr3_aa: CASKGLAWPSGEQYF
cdr3_nt: TGTGCCAGCAAGGGACTAGCTTGGCCGTCCGGCGAGCAGTACTTC

v_call: TRBV15
d_call: TRBD1
clone_size: -
j_call: TRBJ2-7
cdr3_aa: CATSRVRQGSYEQYF
cdr3_nt: TGTGCCACCAGCAGAGTGCGACAGGGTTCCTACGAGCAGTACTTC

v_call: TRBV18
d_call: TRBD1
clone_size: few
j_call: TRBJ1-1
cdr3_aa: CASSPRTGGLMGTEAFF
cdr3_nt: TGTGCCAGCTCACCTCGGACAGGGGGTTTAATGGGCACTGAAGCTTTCTTT

v_call: TRBV19
d_call: -
clone_size: many
j_call: TRBJ2-7
cdr3_aa: CASSMWGGYEQYF
cdr3_nt: TGTGCCAGTAGTATGTGGGGAGGCTACGAGCAGTACTTC

v_call: TRBV25-1
d_call: TRBD1
clone_size: -
j_call: TRBJ1-2
cdr3_aa: CASSGLNRGGYGYTF
cdr3_nt: TGTGCCAGCAGTGGCCTGAACAGGGGTGGCTATGGCTACACCTTC